This entry lists 18 T cell receptor beta chains sequenced from one sample in a study of cytomegalovirus exposure and HLA in healthy donors. Some clones are missing from TCRdb's copy, which holds only in-frame ones; the method was immunoSEQ multiplex PCR. The sample holds about 330,000 clones; 80% to 90% are singletons and the top ten take around 0.84%. Specimen: PBMCs. These receptors were obtained from a woman between 18 and 29 years old in good health and CMV-seronegative.

This chain joins TRBV9 and TRBJ2-7; D possibly corresponds to TRBD1 (6 bases). The CDR3 totals 15 residues. CDR1 is SGDLS, CDR2 YYNGEE, per germline. Trimming took 5 bases from V and 5 from J, leaving 20 bases between them. The CDR3 nucleotides are TGTGCCAGCAGTCTCTTAGGACAGTCGGTCGACGAGCAGTACTTC. Translation gives CASSLLGQSVDEQYF.

The chain joins TRBV9 to TRBJ1-3; D might be TRBD1 (6 bases). There are 15 residues in the CDR3. V was shortened by 3 bases and J by 1 base, with 11 bases between the two germline ends. The V gene's germline CDR1 is SGDLS and CDR2 YYNGEE. CDR3 nucleotides: TGTGCCAGCAGCGAAGGGGACACTTCTGGAAACACCATATATTTT. Translating it yields CASSEGDTSGNTIYF.

The V gene is TRBV5-1, the J gene TRBJ2-1; D is perhaps TRBD1 (6 bases). V shed 2 bases and J shed 4 bases, with 28 bases lying between them. The germline gives CDR1 SGHRS, CDR2 YFSETQ. CDR3 length: 20 residues. The CDR3 is CASSFSGEVPGEGEYNEQFF. CDR3 nucleotide sequence: TGCGCCAGCAGCTTTTCAGGAGAGGTCCCAGGTGAGGGGGAATACAATGAGCAGTTCTTC.

The CDR3 sequence: CASGPNTGNYGYTF. The CDR3 nucleotides are TGTGCTAGTGGTCCAAACACAGGGAACTATGGCTACACCTTC. The chain carries TRBV12-5 and TRBJ1-2, with D perhaps matching TRBD1 (6 bases). The germline gives CDR1 LGHNT, CDR2 FRNRAP. This CDR3 has 14 amino acids. V dropped 5 bases and J dropped 2 bases, with 12 bases sitting between them.

Remarks on this clone: Other DNA sequences in the sample encode the same CDR3. The chain links TRBV2 to TRBJ1-2, with 7 positions matching TRBD1. Losses at the gene ends were 3 bases for V and 0 bases for J; bases not matched to a gene: 1. Germline V gives CDR1 SNHLY, CDR2 FYNNEI. The CDR3 is made up of 14 amino acids. CDR3 loop: CASSDRGTNYGYTF. The CDR3 nucleotides read TGTGCCAGCAGTGACAGGGGGACTAACTATGGCTACACCTTC.

The chain links TRBV4-1 to TRBJ1-4; TRBD1 is a possible D gene (5 bases). The CDR3 loop spans 17 amino acids. Germline V CDR1 and CDR2: MGHRA, YSYEKL. Trimming took 0 bases from V and 7 from J, leaving 18 bases between them. CDR3 DNA: TGCGCCAGCAGCCAAGAAGGCCGCTGGAACGGGGGTGAAAAACTGTTTTTT. Amino acid sequence: CASSQEGRWNGGEKLFF.

Comment on this clone: Within the sample, other DNA sequences also encode this same CDR3. V and J are TRBV7-9 and TRBJ2-7, with 14 positions matching TRBD2. The CDR3 totals 15 residues. J gave up 3 bases and V 5 bases, and 3 bases lay outside the gene matches. CDR1 is SEHNR and CDR2 is FQNEAQ in the germline V gene (reference sequence). CDR3: CASSLGTSGSYEQYF. DNA of the CDR3: TGTGCCAGCAGCCTAGGGACTAGCGGGAGCTACGAGCAGTACTTC.

The rearrangement joins TRBV6-5 to TRBJ1-2; 8 bases agree with TRBD1. The CDR3 is made up of 14 amino acids. CDR1 is MNHEY and CDR2 is SVGAGI in the germline V gene. Losses at the gene ends were 4 bases for V and 8 bases for J; bases not matched to a gene: 9. CDR3 bases: TGTGCCAGCAGTTTGGACAGGGAAACTCGAGGCTACACCTTC. This gives the protein CASSLDRETRGYTF.

There are a few counts of this clone. The chain has TRBV7-6 and TRBJ1-2; D perhaps matches TRBD1 (5 bases). This CDR3 is built from 16 residues. CDR1 and CDR2 (germline): SGHVS, FNYEAQ. Deletions cut 5 bases from V and 1 base from J, with 17 bases between. The DNA of the CDR3 is TGTGCCAGCAGCCCGCGACAGACATTACTTAACTATGGCTACACCTTC. It encodes CASSPRQTLLNYGYTF.

The DNA of the CDR3 is TGTGCCAGCAGCCCAGTGGCTGGCGAGGCGCAAGAGACCCAGTACTTC. As protein: CASSPVAGEAQETQYF. The rearrangement uses TRBV7-9 and TRBJ2-5; no definite D call. The germline gives CDR1 SEHNR, CDR2 FQNEAQ (reference sequence). Trimming removed 5 bases from V and 2 bases from J, with 18 bases in between. This CDR3 has 16 residues.

The chain employs TRBV27 and TRBJ1-1; D may be TRBD1 (6 bases). Between the trimmed V and J ends, which lost 9 bases and 5 bases, there was a span of 16 bases. CDR3 length: 13 amino acids. Germline V gene sequence: CDR1 MNHEY, CDR2 SMNVEV (reference sequence). The CDR3 coding sequence is TGTGCCAGTGGGGCAGGGGTAAGAACTGAAGCTTTCTTT. It codes for CASGAGVRTEAFF.

J is TRBJ1-2 and V is TRBV4-2; 10 nucleotides line up with TRBD1. Germline-derived CDR1 and CDR2 are LGHNA and YNFKEQ. The CDR3 contains 14 residues. The V gene end was trimmed by 8 bases and the J gene end by 4 bases; junction bases not matched to a gene: 7. The CDR3 DNA sequence: TGTGCCAGCGGATCCGGGACAGGGGCCTATGGCTACACCTTC. This gives the protein CASGSGTGAYGYTF.

V gene TRBV6-5 combines with J gene TRBJ2-5; D call uncertain. The CDR3 has 13 amino acids. Looked up from germline, CDR1 is MNHEY and CDR2 is SVGAGI. V was pared by 7 bases and J by 0 bases, with 9 bases between. CDR3 DNA sequence: TGTGCCAGCACCCCGGTGCACCAAGAGACCCAGTACTTC. It specifies CASTPVHQETQYF.

This clone was picked up one time. The same CDR3 can be traced to other DNA sequences in this sample. This sequence joins TRBV7-2 and TRBJ2-1; 7 bases agree with TRBD2. Germline CDR1 SGHTA, CDR2 FQGNSA. This CDR3 region has 15 residues. V shed 4 bases, J shed 1 base, and the junction held 4 bases outside the gene matches. The CDR3 nucleotides are TGTGCCAGCAGCTCGGGACTATCATCCTACAATGAGCAGTTCTTC. As protein: CASSSGLSSYNEQFF.

The rearrangement links TRBV4-3 to TRBJ1-3; the match to TRBD1 covers 9 bases. With 1 base clipped from V and 4 bases from J, the junction kept 5 bases outside the gene matches. This CDR3 comprises 16 residues. The germline V gene has CDR1 LGHNA and CDR2 YSLEER. The CDR3 bases are TGCGCCAGCAGCCAAGGGACAGGGGTTGGCGGAAACACCATATATTTT. This encodes CASSQGTGVGGNTIYF.

The chain couples TRBV4-3 to TRBJ1-3; D not resolved. Germline values: CDR1 LGHNA, CDR2 YSLEER. Trimming left V 0 bases short and J 0 bases short, with 9 bases between. The CDR3 is made up of 16 amino acids. The CDR3 sequence: CASSQDEGISGNTIYF. The CDR3 DNA sequence: TGCGCCAGCAGCCAAGATGAGGGAATCTCTGGAAACACCATATATTTT.

V gene TRBV27 combines with J gene TRBJ2-7; 11 bases map to TRBD1. The CDR3 extends over 15 amino acids. The germline V gene encodes CDR1 MNHEY and CDR2 SMNVEV (reference sequence). The V gene end was trimmed by 5 bases and the J gene end by 3 bases; junction bases not matched to a gene: 6. The CDR3 sequence: CASSPTGTGGYEQYF. The CDR3 bases are TGTGCCAGCAGTCCTACCGGGACAGGGGGCTACGAGCAGTACTTC.

The chain carries TRBV5-1 and TRBJ1-2; D is possibly TRBD1 (5 bases). The ends were cut back, 2 bases at V and 8 bases at J, with 19 bases in the middle. The CDR3 sequence is 15 residues long. Germline V gives CDR1 SGHRS, CDR2 YFSETQ. The CDR3 sequence is CASSFTDTPPRGYTF. DNA for the CDR3: TGCGCCAGCAGCTTCACGGACACTCCACCTCGGGGCTACACCTTC.